This T cell receptor beta chain derives from a study of OX40 agonist ivuxolimab in advanced cancers. Overall study results and limits: The authors also found low normalized T-cell clonal expansion in some nonresponders. Among the lowest levels of clonal expansion were found in partial responders at 0.1-3.0 mg/kg.

A remark on this clone: The antigen remains unidentified.

Blood samples were obtained at baseline, cycle 4 day 1, and cycle 7 day 1. Assay: immunoSEQ multiplex PCR; the TCRdb copy retains only in-frame clones and omits some. The sample lists approximately 59,000 clones; approximately 89% were seen once. The TCR originated in an adult with an advanced solid tumor such as melanoma, head and neck, liver or kidney cancer. This sample comprised CD4+ or CD8+ T cells sorted from blood, obtained in a trial of the OX40 agonist ivuxolimab.

CDR3 sequence: CASSARVGLYEQYF. CDR3 nucleotides: TGTGCCAGCAGCGCCAGGGTGGGTCTCTACGAGCAGTACTTC. The chain couples TRBV11-2 to TRBJ2-7, with D possibly being TRBD1 (5 bases). The CDR3 covers 14 residues. V was cut by 5 bases and J by 3 bases, with 14 bases left in between. Germline V gives CDR1 SGHAT, CDR2 FQNNGV.